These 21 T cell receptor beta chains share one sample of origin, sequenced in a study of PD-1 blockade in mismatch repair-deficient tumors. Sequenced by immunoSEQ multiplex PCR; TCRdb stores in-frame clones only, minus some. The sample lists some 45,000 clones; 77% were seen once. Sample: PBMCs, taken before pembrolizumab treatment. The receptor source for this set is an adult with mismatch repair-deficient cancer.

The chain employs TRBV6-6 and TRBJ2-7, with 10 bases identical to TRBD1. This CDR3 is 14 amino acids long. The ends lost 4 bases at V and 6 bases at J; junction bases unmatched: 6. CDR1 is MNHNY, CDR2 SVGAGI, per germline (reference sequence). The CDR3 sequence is CASSWDRTGGEQYF. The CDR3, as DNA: TGTGCCAGCAGTTGGGATAGGACAGGGGGCGAGCAGTACTTC.

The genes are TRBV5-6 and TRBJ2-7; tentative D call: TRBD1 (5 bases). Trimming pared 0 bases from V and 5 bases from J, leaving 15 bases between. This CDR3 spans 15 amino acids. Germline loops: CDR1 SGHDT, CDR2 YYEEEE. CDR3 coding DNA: TGTGCCAGCAGCTTGGGAGCCAGGGTTTTCGACGAGCAGTACTTC. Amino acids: CASSLGARVFDEQYF.

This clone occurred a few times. The CDR3 sequence: CASSLEKGPSYEQYF. The CDR3 DNA reads as TGTGCCAGCAGCCTCGAGAAAGGCCCCTCCTACGAGCAGTACTTC. The chain links TRBV7-2 to TRBJ2-7; no definite D call. The germline V gene has CDR1 SGHTA and CDR2 FQGNSA. V lost 5 bases, J lost 0 bases, and 14 bases lay in between. This CDR3 is built from 15 residues.

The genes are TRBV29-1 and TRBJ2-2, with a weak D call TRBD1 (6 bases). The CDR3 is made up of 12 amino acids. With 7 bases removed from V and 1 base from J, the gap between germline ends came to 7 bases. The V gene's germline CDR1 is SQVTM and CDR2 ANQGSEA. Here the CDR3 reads CSGGQNTGELFF. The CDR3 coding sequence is TGCAGCGGGGGGCAGAACACCGGGGAGCTGTTTTTT.

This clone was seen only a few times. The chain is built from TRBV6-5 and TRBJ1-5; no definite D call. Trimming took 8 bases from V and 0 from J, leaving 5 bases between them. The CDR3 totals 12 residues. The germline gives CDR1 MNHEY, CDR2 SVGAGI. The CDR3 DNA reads TGTGCCAGCGGTGATAGCAATCAGCCCCAGCATTTT. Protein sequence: CASGDSNQPQHF.

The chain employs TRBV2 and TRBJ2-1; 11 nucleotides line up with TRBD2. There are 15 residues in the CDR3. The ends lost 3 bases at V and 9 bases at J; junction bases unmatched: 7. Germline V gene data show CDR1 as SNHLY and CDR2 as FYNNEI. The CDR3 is CASSDSSGRFSEQFF. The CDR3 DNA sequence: TGTGCCAGCAGTGATTCTAGCGGGAGGTTTAGTGAGCAGTTCTTC.

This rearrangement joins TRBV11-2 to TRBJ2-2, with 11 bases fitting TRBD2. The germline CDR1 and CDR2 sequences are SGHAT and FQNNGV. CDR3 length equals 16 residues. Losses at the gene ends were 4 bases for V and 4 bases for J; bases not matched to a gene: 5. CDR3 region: CASSSLAGGITGELFF. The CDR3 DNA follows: TGTGCCAGCAGCTCCTTAGCGGGAGGGATCACCGGGGAGCTGTTTTTT.

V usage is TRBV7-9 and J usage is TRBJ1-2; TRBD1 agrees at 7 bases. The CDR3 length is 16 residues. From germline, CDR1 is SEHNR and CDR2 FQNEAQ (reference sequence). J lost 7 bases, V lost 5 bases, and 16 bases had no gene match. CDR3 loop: CASSQEVGQGVFGYTF. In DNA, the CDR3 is TGTGCCAGCAGCCAAGAAGTAGGCCAGGGGGTTTTTGGCTACACCTTC.

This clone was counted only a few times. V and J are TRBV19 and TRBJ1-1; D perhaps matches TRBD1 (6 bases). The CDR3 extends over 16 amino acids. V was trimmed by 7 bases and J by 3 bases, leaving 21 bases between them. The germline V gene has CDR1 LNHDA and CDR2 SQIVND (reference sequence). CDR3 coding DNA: TGTGCCAGTACAAAATTCCGGGAGGGGGGTCACACTGAAGCTTTCTTT. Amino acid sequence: CASTKFREGGHTEAFF.

This chain's CDR3 is CASSPLTSGTYNEQFF. CDR3 nucleotide sequence: TGTGCCAGCAGCCCCCTAACTAGCGGGACCTACAATGAGCAGTTCTTC. The genes are TRBV7-3 and TRBJ2-1; 10 bases line up with TRBD2. The CDR3 runs to 16 residues. Trimming at V came to 5 bases and at J to 2 bases, leaving 6 bases not matched to a gene. CDR1 is SGHTA and CDR2 is FQGTGA in the germline V gene.

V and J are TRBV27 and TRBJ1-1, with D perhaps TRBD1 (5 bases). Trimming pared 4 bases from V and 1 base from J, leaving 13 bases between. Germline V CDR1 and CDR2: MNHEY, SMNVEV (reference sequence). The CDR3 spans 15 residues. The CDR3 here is CASSSPRDGNTEAFF. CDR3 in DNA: TGTGCCAGCAGTTCCCCTCGGGACGGGAACACTGAAGCTTTCTTT.

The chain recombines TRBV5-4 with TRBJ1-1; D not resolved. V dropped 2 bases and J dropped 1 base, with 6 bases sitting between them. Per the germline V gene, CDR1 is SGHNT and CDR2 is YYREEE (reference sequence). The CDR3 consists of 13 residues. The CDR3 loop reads CASSFGQNTEAFF. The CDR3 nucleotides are TGTGCCAGCAGCTTTGGGCAGAACACTGAAGCTTTCTTT.

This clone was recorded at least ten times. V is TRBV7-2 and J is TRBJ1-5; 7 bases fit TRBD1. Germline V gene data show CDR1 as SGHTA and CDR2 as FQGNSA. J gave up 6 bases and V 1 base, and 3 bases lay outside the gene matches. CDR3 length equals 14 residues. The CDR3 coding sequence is TGTGCCAGCAGCTTAGGAGGGGGCGGTCAGCCCCAGCATTTT. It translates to CASSLGGGGQPQHF.

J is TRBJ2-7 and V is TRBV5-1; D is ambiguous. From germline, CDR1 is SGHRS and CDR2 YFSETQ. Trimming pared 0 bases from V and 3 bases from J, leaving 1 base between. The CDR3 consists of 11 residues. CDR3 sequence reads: CASSLGYEQYF. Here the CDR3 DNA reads TGCGCCAGCAGCTTGGGCTACGAGCAGTACTTC.

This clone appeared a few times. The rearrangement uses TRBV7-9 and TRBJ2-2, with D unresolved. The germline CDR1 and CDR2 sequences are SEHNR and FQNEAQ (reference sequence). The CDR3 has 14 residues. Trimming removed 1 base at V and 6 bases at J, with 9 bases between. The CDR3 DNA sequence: TGTGCCAGCAGCTTAGGCGGTATTGCCGGGGAGCTGTTTTTT. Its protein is CASSLGGIAGELFF.

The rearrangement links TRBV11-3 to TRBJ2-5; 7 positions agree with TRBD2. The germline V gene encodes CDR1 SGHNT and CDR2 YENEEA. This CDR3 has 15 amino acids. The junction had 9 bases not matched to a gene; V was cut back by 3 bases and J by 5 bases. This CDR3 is CASSFSREDFETQYF. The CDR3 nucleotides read TGTGCCAGCAGCTTCTCCCGGGAGGACTTCGAGACCCAGTACTTC.

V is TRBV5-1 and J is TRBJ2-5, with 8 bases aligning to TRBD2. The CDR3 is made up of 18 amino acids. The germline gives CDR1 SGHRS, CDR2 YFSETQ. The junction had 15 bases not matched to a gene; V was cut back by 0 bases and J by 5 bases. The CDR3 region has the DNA TGCGCCAGCAGCTTGGGACTAGCGATGGGTTGGGGTTTTGAGACCCAGTACTTC. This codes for CASSLGLAMGWGFETQYF.

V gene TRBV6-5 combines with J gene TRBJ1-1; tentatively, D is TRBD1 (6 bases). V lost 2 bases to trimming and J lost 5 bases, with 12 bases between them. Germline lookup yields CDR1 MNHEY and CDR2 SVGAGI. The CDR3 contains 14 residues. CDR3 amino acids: CASSYTEGTTEAFF. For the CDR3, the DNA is TGTGCCAGCAGTTACACGGAGGGGACAACTGAAGCTTTCTTT.

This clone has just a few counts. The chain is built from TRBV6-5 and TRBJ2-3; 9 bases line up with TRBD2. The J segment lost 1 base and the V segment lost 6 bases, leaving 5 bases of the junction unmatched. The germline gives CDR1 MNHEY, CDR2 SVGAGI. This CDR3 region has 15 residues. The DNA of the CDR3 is TGTGCCAGCAGCTTAGCGGGGGAAGGCACAGATACGCAGTATTTT. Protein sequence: CASSLAGEGTDTQYF.

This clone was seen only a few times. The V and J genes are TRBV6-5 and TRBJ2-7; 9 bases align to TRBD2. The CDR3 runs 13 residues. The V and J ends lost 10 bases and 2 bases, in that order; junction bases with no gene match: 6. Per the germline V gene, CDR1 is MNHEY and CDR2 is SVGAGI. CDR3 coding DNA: TGTGCCACGAAGCGGGAGGCCACCTACGAGCAGTACTTC. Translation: CATKREATYEQYF.

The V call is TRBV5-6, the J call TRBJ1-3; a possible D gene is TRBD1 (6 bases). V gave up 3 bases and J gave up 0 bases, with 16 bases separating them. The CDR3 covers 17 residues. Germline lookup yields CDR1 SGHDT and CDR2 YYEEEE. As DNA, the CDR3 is TGTGCCAGCAGCTCCTGGACAGTTCTACTCTCTGGAAACACCATATATTTT. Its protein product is CASSSWTVLLSGNTIYF.